The clone carrying this T cell receptor (beta chain) has ten or more counts. The data were taken from a study of T cell repertoires in cytomegalovirus infection. Overall study context: TCR beta signatures that were public indicated CMV infection and matching HLA type.

Germline CDR1 and CDR2: SGHVS and FQNEAQ. CDR3 length equals 13 residues. The V end lost 5 bases, the J end lost 7 bases, and 14 bases lay between the germline ends. Each CDR3 protein gets one entry after TCRdb re-called the reads with MiXCR. Here the sample spans 200,000 to 250,000 distinct CDR3 sequences, roughly 6.5% being singletons. Sequenced material: PBMCs. V is TRBV7-8 and J is TRBJ1-1; D remains ambiguous. This TCR came from a human donor in good health (CMV status not recorded). Some clones in this sample may be carry-over from other donors' samples. Here the CDR3 DNA reads TGTGCCAGCAGCCTAGTGGAGGGCGTTGAAGCTTTCTTT. Translated, it gives CASSLVEGVEAFF. The full variable domain, with the rest looked up from reference TRBV7-8 and TRBJ1-1, is GAGVSQSPRYKVAKRGQDVALRCDPISGHVSLFWYQQALGQGPEFLTYFQNEAQLDKSGLPSDRFFAERPEGSVSTLKIQRTQQEDSAVYLCASSLVEGVEAFFGQGTRLTVV.